A single sample gave rise to the 22 T cell receptor beta chains below, sequenced in a study of T cell responses to AZD1222 COVID-19 vaccine. Repertoires were generated with immunoSEQ multiplex PCR, while TCRdb's copy carries only in-frame clones and drops some. Here the sample spans over 100,000 clones, roughly 90% being singletons. Specimen: peripheral blood, collected on day 0 of MenACWY control vaccination. These receptors all come from an adult in good health.

This chain uses TRBV29-1 with TRBJ1-1, with D unresolved. Germline V gene data show CDR1 as SQVTM and CDR2 as ANQGSEA. The ends were cut back, 6 bases at V and 6 bases at J, with 11 bases in the middle. This CDR3 has 11 residues. In nucleotides, the CDR3 is TGCAGCGTCAGCATCGGGCCTGAAGCTTTCTTT. Amino acid sequence: CSVSIGPEAFF.

The genes are TRBV7-3 and TRBJ2-2, with D perhaps TRBD1 (6 bases). Trimming pared 8 bases from V and 5 bases from J, leaving 15 bases between. The CDR3 is 14 amino acids. Germline values: CDR1 SGHTA, CDR2 FQGTGA. The CDR3 nucleotides are TGTGCCAGCTCTCAGGGGTTGCGGACCGGGGAGCTGTTTTTT. This translates into CASSQGLRTGELFF. The full variable domain, rest sourced from reference TRBV7-3 and TRBJ2-2, is GAGVSQTPSNKVTEKGKYVELRCDPISGHTALYWYRQSLGQGPEFLIYFQGTGAADDSGLPNDRFFAVRPEGSVSTLKIQRTERGDSAVYLCASSQGLRTGELFFGEGSRLTVL.

By its share, this clone is large. Different DNA sequences within this sample yield the same CDR3. The chain recombines TRBV5-4 with TRBJ1-6, with TRBD1 identical over 8 bases. Trimming cost V 4 bases and J 10 bases; bases outside gene matches: 7. Germline CDR1 reads SGHNT; CDR2 reads YYREEE (reference sequence). The CDR3 has 14 residues. Here the CDR3 DNA reads TGTGCCAGCAGCCCTACAGGGGGGAAATCACCCCTCCACTTT. It is translated as CASSPTGGKSPLHF. Together with reference TRBV5-4 and TRBJ1-6, the CDR3 gives the full variable domain: ETGVTQSPTHLIKTRGQQVTLRCSSQSGHNTVSWYQQALGQGPQFIFQYYREEENGRGNFPPRFSGLQFPNYSSELNVNALELDDSALYLCASSPTGGKSPLHFGNGTRLTVT.

V gene TRBV7-9 combines with J gene TRBJ1-2, with a possible D match to TRBD1 (6 bases). The germline CDR1 and CDR2 sequences are SEHNR and FQNEAQ (reference sequence). This CDR3 is built from 16 residues. The V gene lost 5 bases and the J gene lost 3 bases, with 19 bases spanning the gap. This CDR3 is CASSDSSDSEYYGYTF. The CDR3 coding sequence is TGTGCCAGCAGCGATTCCTCGGACAGTGAGTACTATGGCTACACCTTC.

CDR3: CASSPEPSSTNEKLFF. CDR3 in DNA: TGCGCCAGCAGCCCAGAGCCATCCTCAACTAATGAAAAACTGTTTTTT. The chain joins TRBV4-3 to TRBJ1-4; no reliable D call. V dropped 4 bases and J dropped 0 bases, with 12 bases sitting between them. The CDR3 is 16 residues long. Germline values: CDR1 LGHNA, CDR2 YSLEER.

This chain uses TRBV7-3 with TRBJ2-2, with a tentative D call TRBD1 (6 bases). This CDR3 comprises 14 residues. In germline, CDR1 is SGHTA, CDR2 FQGTGA. V lost 5 bases to trimming and J lost 0 bases, with 7 bases between them. The CDR3 reads CASSRQANTGELFF. CDR3 sequence (DNA): TGTGCCAGCAGCCGACAGGCGAACACCGGGGAGCTGTTTTTT.

The CDR3 loop reads CASSPRTGTNSGELFF. The CDR3, as DNA: TGCGCCAGCAGCCCTCGGACCGGTACGAACAGTGGGGAGCTGTTTTTT. The chain is built from TRBV5-1 and TRBJ2-2; D is uncertain. V lost 4 bases, J lost 8 bases, and 21 bases lay in between. The CDR3 length is 16 residues. Germline V lookup: CDR1 SGHRS, CDR2 YFSETQ. The variable domain in full, with the rest retrieved from reference TRBV5-1 and TRBJ2-2, is KAGVTQTPRYLIKTRGQQVTLSCSPISGHRSVSWYQQTPGQGLQFLFEYFSETQRNKGNFPGRFSGRQFSNSRSEMNVSTLELGDSALYLCASSPRTGTNSGELFFGEGSRLTVL.

This clone was detected only a few times. The CDR3 nucleotides read TGCGCCAGCAGCCAAGACGCAGGTGTAAATGAGCAGTTCTTC. Translated: CASSQDAGVNEQFF. The chain joins TRBV4-3 to TRBJ2-1, with no clear D. Germline V gives CDR1 LGHNA, CDR2 YSLEER. The CDR3 loop spans 14 amino acids. V was pared by 0 bases and J by 7 bases, with 10 bases between.

This clone was seen just once. V and J are TRBV6-5 and TRBJ2-1; 7 bases are shared with TRBD1. CDR1 is MNHEY and CDR2 is SVGAGI in the germline V gene. CDR3 size: 15 residues. The V segment lost 6 bases and the J segment 0 bases; nucleotides outside the gene matches: 5. The chain's CDR3 is CASRAQGSSYNEQFF. CDR3 nucleotides: TGTGCCAGCAGGGCACAGGGGAGCTCCTACAATGAGCAGTTCTTC.

The V call is TRBV6-2 or TRBV6-3, the J call TRBJ2-7; 8 positions agree with TRBD1. Germline V gene sequence: CDR1 MNHEY, CDR2 SVGEGT. The CDR3 runs 12 residues. V shed 5 bases and J 7 bases; nucleotides not matched to a gene: 4. This CDR3 is CASSDRGWEQYF. As DNA, the CDR3 is TGTGCCAGCAGTGACAGGGGCTGGGAGCAGTACTTC.

This rearrangement joins TRBV10-3 to TRBJ2-1; D unresolved. The CDR3 length is 13 residues. Germline CDR1 reads ENHRY; CDR2 reads SYGVKD. Trimming left V 8 bases short and J 0 bases short, with 8 bases between. The CDR3 reads CAIQPSSYNEQFF. The CDR3 region has the DNA TGTGCCATCCAGCCTAGCTCCTACAATGAGCAGTTCTTC.

This clone was counted many times. The rearrangement uses TRBV7-2 and TRBJ2-7, with D possibly TRBD2 on 6 matching bases. The CDR3 loop spans 12 amino acids. CDR1 SGHTA and CDR2 FQGNSA come from the germline V gene. V dropped 2 bases and J dropped 5 bases, with 7 bases sitting between them. The CDR3 DNA reads TGTGCCAGCAGCTTAACTAGCCACGAGCAGTACTTC. It translates to CASSLTSHEQYF.

The rearrangement joins TRBV7-2 to TRBJ2-5; D is undetermined. The V gene's germline CDR1 is SGHTA and CDR2 FQGNSA. Trimming pared 1 base from V and 5 bases from J, leaving 11 bases between. The CDR3 consists of 14 residues. The DNA of the CDR3 is TGTGCCAGCAGCTTAGACAGCAGCAGGGAGACCCAGTACTTC. This sequence encodes CASSLDSSRETQYF. Full variable domain (outside the CDR3, taken from reference TRBV7-2 and TRBJ2-5): GAGVSQSPSNKVTEKGKDVELRCDPISGHTALYWYRQSLGQGLEFLIYFQGNSAPDKSGLPSDRFSAERTGGSVSTLTIQRTQQEDSAVYLCASSLDSSRETQYFGPGTRLLVL.

The gene calls are TRBV4-2 and TRBJ2-2; D remains unclear. Germline V gives CDR1 LGHNA, CDR2 YNFKEQ. The CDR3 runs 16 residues. V was pared by 1 base and J by 0 bases, with 9 bases between. The chain's CDR3 is CASSQVAQPNTGELFF. The CDR3 DNA follows: TGTGCCAGCAGCCAAGTAGCACAGCCGAACACCGGGGAGCTGTTTTTT.

The gene calls are TRBV30 and TRBJ2-1, with 9 positions matching TRBD2. After removal of 0 bases from V and 6 bases from J, the junction contained 15 bases not matched to a gene. Germline V gene data show CDR1 as GTSNPN and CDR2 as SVGIG (reference sequence). There are 18 residues in the CDR3. For the CDR3, the DNA is TGTGCCTGGAGTGTAAACCCCCCTTTGGCGGGAGGGGGCAATGAGCAGTTCTTC. Protein sequence: CAWSVNPPLAGGGNEQFF.

This chain joins TRBV3-1 (or the pseudogene TRBV3-2) and TRBJ2-7; 7 positions agree with TRBD1. V lost 3 bases, J lost 2 bases, and 10 bases stayed unmatched. The CDR3 length is 16 residues. Germline V gene data show CDR1 as LGHDT and CDR2 as YNNKEL (reference sequence). CDR3 residues: CASSHRQGLRPYEQYF. The CDR3 bases are TGTGCCAGCAGCCATAGACAGGGCCTACGACCCTACGAGCAGTACTTC.

The gene calls are TRBV19 and TRBJ2-7; a weak D match, TRBD1 (6 bases). From germline, CDR1 is LNHDA and CDR2 SQIVND (reference sequence). Trimming took 3 bases from V and 6 from J, leaving 15 bases between them. The CDR3 has 14 amino acids. DNA of the CDR3: TGTGCCAGTAGTATGTCAGGGGCCCCCATCGAGCAGTACTTC. Residues: CASSMSGAPIEQYF.

The chain combines TRBV6-5 with TRBJ2-3, with 8 positions matching TRBD2. The CDR3 covers 15 residues. Germline V gene sequence: CDR1 MNHEY, CDR2 SVGAGI. Trimming removed 6 bases from V and 6 bases from J; junction bases left unmatched: 11. The CDR3 coding sequence is TGTGCCAGCAGCCCGGGGGGGGGAGAAATTGATACGCAGTATTTT. This codes for CASSPGGGEIDTQYF.

The genes are TRBV12-3 or TRBV12-4 and TRBJ2-6; D gene ambiguous. The V and J ends lost 6 bases and 5 bases respectively, with 8 bases between them. The CDR3 has 13 amino acids. The CDR3 DNA reads as TGTGCCAGCAGCCCCGTACGGGCCAACGTCCTGACTTTC. Translating gives CASSPVRANVLTF.

The V and J genes are TRBV28 and TRBJ1-2, with 9 nucleotides matching TRBD1. The J segment lost 4 bases and the V segment lost 3 bases, leaving 9 bases of the junction unmatched. CDR1 MDHEN and CDR2 SYDVKM come from the germline V gene. CDR3 length equals 16 residues. The CDR3 reads CASSLIGGTGPYGYTF. The DNA for the CDR3 is TGTGCCAGCAGTTTGATAGGGGGGACAGGGCCCTATGGCTACACCTTC.

The chain has TRBV23-1 and TRBJ2-2, with D perhaps TRBD1 (5 bases). TRBV23-1 is identified as an open reading frame with a role that is uncertain. V was cut by 6 bases and J by 1 base, with 9 bases left in between. The CDR3 covers 14 residues. The CDR3 DNA sequence: TGCGCCAGCAGGACACAGGTGAACACCGGGGAGCTGTTTTTT. This sequence encodes CASRTQVNTGELFF.

The CDR3 DNA reads as TGTGCCAGTAGTGTCGGGGGACAGAGAAATCAGCCCCAGCATTTT. This encodes CASSVGGQRNQPQHF. The chain is built from TRBV19 and TRBJ1-5; the match to TRBD1 covers 7 bases. The CDR3 has 15 residues. The V gene's germline CDR1 is LNHDA and CDR2 SQIVND (reference sequence). V gave up 5 bases and J gave up 4 bases; unmatched junction bases: 8.